This passage covers 27 T cell receptor beta chains from one sample sequenced in a study of shared clonotypes between healthy human individuals. Measured with immunoSEQ multiplex PCR; TCRdb has only the in-frame clones, and not every one. Of some 480,000 clones listed, 70% to 80% are singletons. Sequences were obtained from PBMCs. The receptors originated from a woman in her forties in good health. Some clones in this sample may be carry-over from other donors' samples.

The V call is TRBV5-4, the J call TRBJ2-2; D could derive from TRBD1 or TRBD2 (6 bases each). CDR1 SGHNT and CDR2 YYREEE come from the germline V gene (reference sequence). This CDR3 has 15 residues. V was cut by 5 bases and J by 4 bases, with 15 bases left in between. The CDR3 DNA follows: TGTGCCAGCAGATTCGGCCCGGGGGCCACCGGGGAGCTGTTTTTT. Protein product: CASRFGPGATGELFF.

V and J are TRBV7-7 and TRBJ2-5, with D possibly TRBD1 on 6 matching bases. V was cut by 5 bases and J by 3 bases, with 16 bases left in between. CDR1 and CDR2 (germline): SSHAT, FNYEAQ (reference sequence). The CDR3 covers 15 residues. CDR3 in DNA: TGTGCCAGCAGCCGAACCTGGACAGCTGAAGAGACCCAGTACTTC. This gives the protein CASSRTWTAEETQYF.

The genes are TRBV7-2 and TRBJ2-3; 8 nucleotides agree with TRBD2. J was trimmed by 4 bases and V by 5 bases; bases with no gene match: 8. CDR1 is SGHTA, CDR2 FQGNSA, per germline. This CDR3 has 15 residues. CDR3: CASSELGRAADTQYF. DNA for the CDR3: TGTGCCAGCAGCGAACTCGGGAGGGCCGCAGATACGCAGTATTTT.

J is TRBJ2-7 and V is TRBV7-3, with 14 nucleotides matching TRBD2. Per the germline V gene, CDR1 is SGHTA and CDR2 is FQGTGA. CDR3 length: 17 amino acids. Trimming at V came to 5 bases and at J to 7 bases, leaving 13 bases not matched to a gene. CDR3 region: CASSHRGLAGGSGEQYF. CDR3 coding DNA: TGTGCCAGCAGCCACCGCGGACTAGCGGGAGGCTCGGGGGAGCAGTACTTC.

The chain joins TRBV19 to TRBJ2-7, with D possibly being TRBD1 (5 bases). From germline, CDR1 is LNHDA and CDR2 SQIVND (reference sequence). The CDR3 loop spans 15 amino acids. With 5 bases removed from V and 2 bases from J, the gap between germline ends came to 16 bases. The CDR3 DNA sequence: TGTGCCAGTAGTCTTAGGGCAAAGGGGACCTACGAGCAGTACTTC. This codes for CASSLRAKGTYEQYF.

The chain links TRBV27 to TRBJ2-1; 7 bases map to TRBD2. J was trimmed by 3 bases and V by 8 bases; bases with no gene match: 7. The V gene's germline CDR1 is MNHEY and CDR2 SMNVEV (reference sequence). CDR3 size: 14 residues. The CDR3 sequence is CASRKLAGYNEQFF. CDR3 coding DNA: TGTGCCAGCCGAAAATTAGCGGGCTACAATGAGCAGTTCTTC.

V is TRBV2 and J is TRBJ2-3; D could derive from TRBD1 or TRBD2 (5 bases each). V lost 2 bases, J lost 8 bases, and 20 bases lay in between. This CDR3 has 16 amino acids. Germline V gives CDR1 SNHLY, CDR2 FYNNEI. The chain's CDR3 is CASSEWGSAFRGTQYF. Written as DNA, the CDR3 is TGTGCCAGCAGTGAATGGGGGAGCGCGTTTCGGGGTACGCAGTATTTT.

The chain couples TRBV14 to TRBJ2-4; D gene unclear. Germline V gene sequence: CDR1 SGHDN, CDR2 FVKESK. The CDR3 length is 15 residues. The V end lost 7 bases, the J end lost 0 bases, and 13 bases lay between the germline ends. CDR3 amino acids: CASTWQRLAKNIQYF. For the CDR3, the DNA is TGTGCCAGCACGTGGCAGAGACTAGCCAAAAACATTCAGTACTTC.

The rearrangement links TRBV9 to TRBJ1-3; D gene uncertain. Germline CDR1 and CDR2: SGDLS and YYNGEE. The CDR3 extends over 17 amino acids. V was shortened by 0 bases and J by 0 bases, with 13 bases between the two germline ends. CDR3 amino acids: CASSVASSGFSGNTIYF. CDR3 DNA sequence: TGTGCCAGCAGCGTAGCTAGCTCGGGGTTCTCTGGAAACACCATATATTTT.

This clone was detected only once. The chain is built from TRBV2 and TRBJ2-5, with D uncertain. This CDR3 region has 14 residues. With 6 bases removed from V and 1 base from J, the gap between germline ends came to 12 bases. CDR1 SNHLY and CDR2 FYNNEI come from the germline V gene. CDR3 in DNA: TGTGCCAGCAGGTTTGATGTGGCCCAAGAGACCCAGTACTTC. Translated: CASRFDVAQETQYF.

The rearrangement uses TRBV29-1 and TRBJ2-5, with D possibly being TRBD1 (5 bases). The CDR3 contains 13 residues. Germline V lookup: CDR1 SQVTM, CDR2 ANQGSEA. The V gene lost 3 bases and the J gene lost 5 bases, with 13 bases spanning the gap. CDR3 amino acids: CSVEGRVGETQYF. The DNA of the CDR3 is TGCAGCGTTGAGGGCAGGGTAGGGGAGACCCAGTACTTC.

J is TRBJ2-1 and V is TRBV5-1, with 9 bases aligning to TRBD2. CDR1 and CDR2 from the germline V gene are SGHRS and YFSETQ. Trimming cost V 0 bases and J 7 bases; bases outside gene matches: 5. The CDR3 sequence is 15 residues long. The chain's CDR3 is CASSLGLADSNEQFF. CDR3 sequence (DNA): TGCGCCAGCAGCTTGGGACTAGCGGACAGTAATGAGCAGTTCTTC.

The chain carries TRBV7-2 and TRBJ2-3; a possible D gene is TRBD2 (5 bases). V lost 3 bases, J lost 4 bases, and 11 bases lay in between. Germline V lookup: CDR1 SGHTA, CDR2 FQGNSA. This CDR3 comprises 14 residues. CDR3 nucleotides: TGTGCCAGCAGCTTCAGCGGAAACGCAGATACGCAGTATTTT. Its protein is CASSFSGNADTQYF.

The chain employs TRBV9 and TRBJ2-2; D is uncertain. The V and J ends lost 4 bases and 8 bases respectively, with 18 bases between them. The CDR3 has 15 amino acids. The germline CDR1 and CDR2 sequences are SGDLS and YYNGEE. The CDR3 nucleotides are TGTGCCAGCAGCTCGGGTCAAAACTTGGGGGGGGAGCTGTTTTTT. Translation: CASSSGQNLGGELFF.

CDR3 nucleotide sequence: TGTGCCAGCTCACCAGGGCCGGGACAAGCGTACAATGAGCAGTTCTTC. It is translated as CASSPGPGQAYNEQFF. The gene calls are TRBV18 and TRBJ2-1, with a possible D match to TRBD1 (6 bases). The CDR3 covers 16 residues. V lost 2 bases to trimming and J lost 4 bases, with 15 bases between them. Per germline, CDR1 KGHSH and CDR2 LQKENI.

The chain is built from TRBV25-1 and TRBJ2-1, with 7 bases that match TRBD2. J lost 0 bases, V lost 8 bases, and 10 bases had no gene match. The CDR3 extends over 16 amino acids. Germline V gives CDR1 MGHDK, CDR2 SYGVNS. The CDR3 reads CASSPPGGTSYNEQFF. The CDR3 bases are TGTGCCAGCTCGCCTCCCGGGGGGACCTCCTACAATGAGCAGTTCTTC.

This clone showed up many times. J is TRBJ2-1 and V is TRBV7-9, with 14 positions matching TRBD2. V trimming: 5 bases; J trimming: 9 bases; junction bases outside the gene matches: 9. Germline CDR1 SEHNR, CDR2 FQNEAQ (reference sequence). This CDR3 has 16 residues. CDR3 DNA: TGTGCCAGCAGCAGAGCCGGGACTAGCGGGAGAGGTGAGCAGTTCTTC. Its protein is CASSRAGTSGRGEQFF.

This sequence joins TRBV9 and TRBJ1-1; perhaps TRBD1 as D (5 bases). Trimming shortened V by 4 bases and J by 4 bases, and 17 bases separated the two germline ends. The CDR3 sequence is 15 residues long. The germline gives CDR1 SGDLS, CDR2 YYNGEE. The CDR3 DNA reads TGTGCCAGCAGCCCTAGCGGGGGGACGGGCACTGAAGCTTTCTTT. It is translated as CASSPSGGTGTEAFF.

The table lists this clone with a few counts. One junction end disagrees with the germline gene, perhaps due to a read error. This sequence joins TRBV7-6 and TRBJ1-1; D uncertain. The germline V gene has CDR1 SGHVS and CDR2 FNYEAQ. This CDR3 is built from 13 residues. The CDR3 loop reads CASSLAMNTEAFF. Written as DNA, the CDR3 is TGTGCCAGCAGCCTAGCGATGAACACTGAAGCTTTCTTT.

This clone was seen a few times. The CDR3 DNA is TGTGCCAGCACCAACAGAGCTAATGAAAAACTGTTTTTT. Translating it yields CASTNRANEKLFF. The V gene is TRBV6-5, the J gene TRBJ1-4; D is undetermined. Per germline, CDR1 MNHEY and CDR2 SVGAGI. The CDR3 loop spans 13 amino acids. With 7 bases removed from V and 3 bases from J, the gap between germline ends came to 9 bases.

J is TRBJ2-4 and V is TRBV19; a possible D gene is TRBD1 (5 bases). The germline V gene encodes CDR1 LNHDA and CDR2 SQIVND (reference sequence). This CDR3 has 13 residues. Trimming removed 4 bases from V and 7 bases from J, with 11 bases in between. CDR3 loop: CASSTQTGNIQYF. CDR3 coding DNA: TGTGCCAGTAGTACCCAAACAGGCAACATTCAGTACTTC.

This clone was observed a few times. The chain employs TRBV19 and TRBJ2-7, with D unresolved. V dropped 6 bases and J dropped 0 bases, with 9 bases sitting between them. The CDR3 has 13 amino acids. Germline values: CDR1 LNHDA, CDR2 SQIVND (reference sequence). CDR3 amino acids: CASRALSSYEQYF. CDR3 in DNA: TGTGCCAGTAGGGCCTTGAGCTCCTACGAGCAGTACTTC.

This chain joins TRBV23-1 and TRBJ1-1, with a possible D match to TRBD1 (6 bases). TRBV23-1 is recorded as an ORF, its role being uncertain. Deletions cut 4 bases from V and 0 bases from J, with 15 bases between. This CDR3 has 16 amino acids. The CDR3 is CASSRLRGAVNTEAFF. CDR3 nucleotide sequence: TGCGCCAGCAGTCGGTTAAGGGGGGCAGTGAACACTGAAGCTTTCTTT.

The chain links TRBV18 to TRBJ2-6, with a weak D call TRBD1 (5 bases). V gave up 0 bases and J gave up 2 bases, with 8 bases separating them. CDR1 KGHSH and CDR2 LQKENI come from the germline V gene. This CDR3 has 16 residues. The CDR3 DNA reads TGTGCCAGCTCACCACCGAGCAGGGCTGGGGCCAACGTCCTGACTTTC. Protein: CASSPPSRAGANVLTF.

This clone was observed a few times. This chain links TRBV10-3 with TRBJ2-7, with a possible D match to TRBD2 (6 bases). CDR3 length equals 14 residues. Germline CDR1 reads ENHRY; CDR2 reads SYGVKD. Trimming took off 4 bases at V and 5 bases at J, with 15 bases between the two ends. The CDR3 protein is CAISVGAGSNEQYF. Here the CDR3 DNA reads TGTGCCATCAGTGTTGGGGCGGGATCTAACGAGCAGTACTTC.

The chain employs TRBV6-6 and TRBJ1-5, with D unresolved. The V gene lost 2 bases and the J gene lost 0 bases, with 5 bases spanning the gap. Germline assignment: CDR1 MNHNY and CDR2 SVGAGI (reference sequence). CDR3 size: 14 residues. The CDR3, as DNA: TGTGCCAGCAGTTACAAGGGTAGCAATCAGCCCCAGCATTTT. This gives the protein CASSYKGSNQPQHF.

About this clone itself: Likely a read error: the CDR3 ends without its conserved phenylalanine or tryptophan. The chain couples TRBV28 to TRBJ1-1; 7 nucleotides line up with TRBD1. CDR1 and CDR2 (germline): MDHEN, SYDVKM. Trimming at V came to 4 bases and at J to 0 bases, leaving 11 bases not matched to a gene. The CDR3 totals 17 residues. The CDR3 loop reads CASSWHGAGGLNTEAFL. CDR3 sequence (DNA): TGTGCCAGCAGTTGGCATGGGGCAGGGGGACTGAACACTGAAGCTTTCCTT.